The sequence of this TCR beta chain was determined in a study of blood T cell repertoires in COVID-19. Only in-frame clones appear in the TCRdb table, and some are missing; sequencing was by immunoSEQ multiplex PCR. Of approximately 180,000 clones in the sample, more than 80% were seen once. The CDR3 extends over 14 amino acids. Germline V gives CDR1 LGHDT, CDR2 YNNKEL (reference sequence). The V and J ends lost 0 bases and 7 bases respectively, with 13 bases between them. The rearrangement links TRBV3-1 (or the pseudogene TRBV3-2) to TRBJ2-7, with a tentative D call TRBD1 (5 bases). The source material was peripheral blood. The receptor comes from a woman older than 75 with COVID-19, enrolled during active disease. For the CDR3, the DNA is TGTGCCAGCAGCCAAGATTACCTGGGGCAAGAGCAGTACTTC. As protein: CASSQDYLGQEQYF.